The 16 T cell receptor beta chains below come from one sample, sequenced in a study of T cells in Graves' hyperthyroidism and ophthalmopathy. The CDR3 regions of TCR beta were amplified from RNA transcripts. The TCR CDR3 first-round RT-PCR relied on the HTBI primer set. TCRdb re-called the multiplex PCR reads with MiXCR, one entry per CDR3 protein. Here the sample spans 300,000 to 450,000 distinct CDR3 sequences, over 15% being singletons. Sequencing used blood. All receptors derive from a woman aged 40-49 years with Graves' ophthalmopathy.

At least ten counts were recorded for this clonotype. The chain joins TRBV30 to TRBJ2-2; the D call may be TRBD1 or TRBD2 (5 bases each). Germline V CDR1 and CDR2: GTSNPN, SVGIG (reference sequence). With 2 bases removed from V and 2 bases from J, the gap between germline ends came to 6 bases. This CDR3 spans 13 amino acids. CDR3 sequence (DNA): TGTGCCTGGAGTAGGGACAACACCGGGGAGCTGTTTTTT. Translated: CAWSRDNTGELFF.

This clonotype was seen many times. The chain links TRBV28 to TRBJ2-7, with D possibly being TRBD1 (5 bases). The CDR3 covers 16 residues. Trimming removed 3 bases at V and 5 bases at J, with 20 bases between. Looked up from germline, CDR1 is MDHEN and CDR2 is SYDVKM. CDR3 protein: CASSFLKPDRTDEQYF. The DNA for the CDR3 is TGTGCCAGCAGTTTCCTGAAACCCGACAGAACAGACGAGCAGTACTTC.

Ten or more counts support this clonotype. V usage is TRBV28 and J usage is TRBJ1-2; D is perhaps TRBD1 (6 bases). Germline V gives CDR1 MDHEN, CDR2 SYDVKM. Trimming removed 7 bases at V and 3 bases at J, with 12 bases between. This CDR3 is 13 amino acids long. Written as DNA, the CDR3 is TGTGCCAGCAAGACAGGCCACGACTATGGCTACACCTTC. It codes for CASKTGHDYGYTF.

In this sample, this clonotype turned up many times. This chain uses TRBV6-5 with TRBJ2-2, with TRBD2 matching 13 bases. In germline, CDR1 is MNHEY, CDR2 SVGAGI. The trim removed 3 bases at V and 5 bases at J, leaving 3 bases unmatched. The CDR3 totals 16 residues. The CDR3 nucleotides are TGTGCCAGCAGTTATCCGGGACTAGCGGGAACCGGGGAGCTGTTTTTT. Residues: CASSYPGLAGTGELFF.

This clonotype was recorded at least ten times. CDR3 nucleotide sequence: TGTGCCAGCAGTTACCCTTCAGGGGGGCCCTACGAGCAGTACTTC. This gives the protein CASSYPSGGPYEQYF. This sequence joins TRBV6-5 and TRBJ2-7, with D possibly TRBD1 on 7 matching bases. Trimming removed 2 bases from V and 2 bases from J, with 13 bases in between. This CDR3 region has 15 residues. Germline V gene sequence: CDR1 MNHEY, CDR2 SVGAGI.

The table lists this clonotype with many counts. The chain joins TRBV11-2 to TRBJ2-1, with 8 bases lining up with TRBD2. The CDR3 has 15 amino acids. CDR1 and CDR2 (germline): SGHAT, FQNNGV. The V and J ends lost 0 bases and 3 bases, in that order; junction bases with no gene match: 1. CDR3 coding DNA: TGTGCCAGCAGCTTAGAAGCGGGAGACTACAATGAGCAGTTCTTC. It codes for CASSLEAGDYNEQFF.

In this sample, this clonotype turned up many times. The chain has TRBV13 and TRBJ2-7, with D unresolved. V was pared by 5 bases and J by 1 base, with 18 bases between. Germline V gene lookup returns CDR1 PRHDT and CDR2 FYEKMQ (reference sequence). This CDR3 comprises 16 residues. CDR3 DNA sequence: TGTGCCAGCAGCCGGACGGCACTTACCCCTTCCTACGAGCAGTACTTC. It yields the protein CASSRTALTPSYEQYF.

This clonotype was seen many times. The V gene is TRBV19, the J gene TRBJ1-1; D not certain. V lost 2 bases, J lost 3 bases, and 1 base lay in between. This CDR3 is built from 11 residues. In germline, CDR1 is LNHDA, CDR2 SQIVND (reference sequence). DNA for the CDR3: TGTGCCAGTAGTATATACACTGAAGCTTTCTTT. It codes for CASSIYTEAFF.

The sample holds many counts of this clonotype. The chain has TRBV5-1 and TRBJ2-7, with D hard to call. V was shortened by 8 bases and J by 7 bases, with 25 bases between the two germline ends. This CDR3 region has 15 residues. In germline, CDR1 is SGHRS, CDR2 YFSETQ. The chain's CDR3 is CASSGGKGPVGEQYF. Written as DNA, the CDR3 is TGCGCCAGTTCCGGCGGTAAAGGTCCAGTGGGTGAGCAGTACTTC.

This clonotype has a count of ten or more. This sequence joins TRBV28 and TRBJ2-7, with D perhaps matching TRBD1 or TRBD2 (5 bases each). V lost 6 bases and J lost 3, with 21 bases in between. The length of the CDR3 is 16 residues. The germline CDR1 and CDR2 sequences are MDHEN and SYDVKM. This CDR3 is CASSSPRGHTNYEQYF. The DNA for the CDR3 is TGTGCCAGCAGCTCACCCCGGGGCCATACGAACTACGAGCAGTACTTC.

This clonotype was observed a handful of times. The V call is TRBV12-3 or TRBV12-4, the J call TRBJ2-7; D call uncertain. This CDR3 comprises 14 residues. Trimming left V 4 bases short and J 4 bases short, with 14 bases between. In DNA, the CDR3 is TGTGCCAGCAGTTCGTTCAGGCTGCCTTACGAGCAGTACTTC. Protein product: CASSSFRLPYEQYF.

V usage is TRBV19 and J usage is TRBJ1-5; D is possibly TRBD1 (6 bases). V lost 6 bases to trimming and J lost 4 bases, with 10 bases between them. There are 13 residues in the CDR3. Per the germline V gene, CDR1 is LNHDA and CDR2 is SQIVND (reference sequence). The CDR3 reads CASSQGKNQPQHF. The CDR3 DNA is TGTGCCAGTAGCCAGGGGAAAAATCAGCCCCAGCATTTT.

The rearrangement uses TRBV6-1 and TRBJ1-3, with D possibly matching TRBD1 (5 bases). V shed 2 bases and J shed 0 bases, with 20 bases lying between them. The germline CDR1 and CDR2 sequences are MNHNS and SASEGT. The CDR3 totals 19 residues. CDR3 protein: CASSESLPWGTVSGNTIYF. CDR3 sequence (DNA): TGTGCCAGCAGTGAAAGCCTGCCGTGGGGGACCGTCTCTGGAAACACCATATATTTT.

This chain joins TRBV28 and TRBJ2-7; D possibly corresponds to TRBD2 (6 bases). Trimming took off 7 bases at V and 0 bases at J, with 10 bases between the two ends. Germline V gene data show CDR1 as MDHEN and CDR2 as SYDVKM. CDR3 length equals 13 residues. Here the CDR3 reads CASIAASSYEQYF. The CDR3 bases are TGTGCCAGCATAGCGGCGAGCTCCTACGAGCAGTACTTC.

This clonotype was seen at least ten times. The chain has TRBV25-1 and TRBJ2-7; 8 positions agree with TRBD1. J was trimmed by 1 base and V by 4 bases; bases with no gene match: 9. Germline CDR1 is MGHDK and CDR2 is SYGVNS. The CDR3 runs 16 residues. CDR3 sequence: CASSATGQGRSYEQYF. CDR3 coding DNA: TGTGCCAGCAGTGCGACTGGACAGGGTAGGTCCTACGAGCAGTACTTC.

The chain has TRBV12-3 or TRBV12-4 and TRBJ1-1, with D unresolved. The CDR3 totals 14 residues. V was pared by 4 bases and J by 6 bases, with 15 bases between. The CDR3 loop is CASSSATVRAEAFF. For the CDR3, the DNA is TGTGCCAGCAGTTCGGCAACCGTGAGAGCTGAAGCTTTCTTT.